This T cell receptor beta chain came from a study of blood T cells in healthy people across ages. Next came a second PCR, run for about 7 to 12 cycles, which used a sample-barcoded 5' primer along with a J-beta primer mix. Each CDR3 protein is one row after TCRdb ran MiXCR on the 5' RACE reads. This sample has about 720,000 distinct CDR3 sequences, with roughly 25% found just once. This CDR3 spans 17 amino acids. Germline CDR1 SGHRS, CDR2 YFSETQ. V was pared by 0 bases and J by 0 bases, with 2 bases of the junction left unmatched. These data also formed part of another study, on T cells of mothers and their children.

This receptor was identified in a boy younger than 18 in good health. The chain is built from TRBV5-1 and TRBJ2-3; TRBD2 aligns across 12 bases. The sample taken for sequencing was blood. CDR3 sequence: CASSLGGLAGSTDTQYF. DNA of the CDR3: TGCGCCAGCAGCTTGGGAGGACTAGCGGGGAGCACAGATACGCAGTATTTT.